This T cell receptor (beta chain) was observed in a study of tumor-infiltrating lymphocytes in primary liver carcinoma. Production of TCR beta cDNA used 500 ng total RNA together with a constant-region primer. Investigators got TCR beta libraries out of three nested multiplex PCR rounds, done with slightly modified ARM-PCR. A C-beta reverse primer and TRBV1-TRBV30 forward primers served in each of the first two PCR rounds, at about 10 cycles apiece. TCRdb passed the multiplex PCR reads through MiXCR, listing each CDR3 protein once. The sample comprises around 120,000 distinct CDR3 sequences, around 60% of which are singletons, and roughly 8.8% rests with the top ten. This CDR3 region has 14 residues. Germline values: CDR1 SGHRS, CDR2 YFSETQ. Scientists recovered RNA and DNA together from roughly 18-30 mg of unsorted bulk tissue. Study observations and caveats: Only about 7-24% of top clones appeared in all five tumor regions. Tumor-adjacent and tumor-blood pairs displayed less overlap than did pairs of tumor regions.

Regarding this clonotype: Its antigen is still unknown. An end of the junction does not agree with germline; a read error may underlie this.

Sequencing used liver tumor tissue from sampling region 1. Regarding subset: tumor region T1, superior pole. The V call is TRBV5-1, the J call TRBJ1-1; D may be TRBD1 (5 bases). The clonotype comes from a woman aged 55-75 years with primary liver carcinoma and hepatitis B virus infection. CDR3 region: CASSLAPGNTEASF. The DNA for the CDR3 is TGCGCCAGCAGCTTGGCACCAGGGAACACTGAAGCTTCCTTT. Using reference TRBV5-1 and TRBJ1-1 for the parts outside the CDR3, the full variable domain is KAGVTQTPRYLIKTRGQQVTLSCSPISGHRSVSWYQQTPGQGLQFLFEYFSETQRNKGNFPGRFSGRQFSNSRSEMNVSTLELGDSALYLCASSLAPGNTEASFGQGTRLTVV.